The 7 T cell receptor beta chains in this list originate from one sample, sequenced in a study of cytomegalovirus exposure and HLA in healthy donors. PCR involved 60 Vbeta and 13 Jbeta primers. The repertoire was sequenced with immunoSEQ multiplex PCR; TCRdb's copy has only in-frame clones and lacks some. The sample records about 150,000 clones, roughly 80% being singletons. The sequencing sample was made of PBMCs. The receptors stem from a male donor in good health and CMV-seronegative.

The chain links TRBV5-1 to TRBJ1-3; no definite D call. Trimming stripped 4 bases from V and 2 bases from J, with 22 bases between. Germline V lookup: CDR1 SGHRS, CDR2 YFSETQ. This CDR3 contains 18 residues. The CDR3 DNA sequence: TGCGCCAGCAGCATATCTATTTCAGGCCGCGGGGCTGGAAACACCATATATTTT. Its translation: CASSISISGRGAGNTIYF.

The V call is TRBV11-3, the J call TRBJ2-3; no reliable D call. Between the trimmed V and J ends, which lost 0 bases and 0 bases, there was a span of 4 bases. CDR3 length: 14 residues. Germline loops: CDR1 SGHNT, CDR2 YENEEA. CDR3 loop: CASSLDLSTDTQYF. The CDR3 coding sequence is TGTGCCAGCAGCTTAGATCTCAGCACAGATACGCAGTATTTT.

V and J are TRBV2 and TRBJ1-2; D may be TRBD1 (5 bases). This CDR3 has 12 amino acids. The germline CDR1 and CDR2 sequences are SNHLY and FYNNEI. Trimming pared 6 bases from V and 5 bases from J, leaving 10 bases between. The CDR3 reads CASSAGLYGYTF. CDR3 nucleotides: TGTGCCAGCAGCGCGGGACTTTATGGCTACACCTTC.

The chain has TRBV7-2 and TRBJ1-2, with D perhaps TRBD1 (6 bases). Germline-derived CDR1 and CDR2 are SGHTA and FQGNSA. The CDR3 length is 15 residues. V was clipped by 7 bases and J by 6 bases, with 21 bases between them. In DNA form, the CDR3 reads TGTGCCAGCAACCTTAACTTGGGGGCGCAGGATGGCTACACCTTC. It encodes CASNLNLGAQDGYTF. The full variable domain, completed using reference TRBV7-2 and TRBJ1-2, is GAGVSQSPSNKVTEKGKDVELRCDPISGHTALYWYRQSLGQGLEFLIYFQGNSAPDKSGLPSDRFSAERTGGSVSTLTIQRTQQEDSAVYLCASNLNLGAQDGYTFGSGTRLTVV.

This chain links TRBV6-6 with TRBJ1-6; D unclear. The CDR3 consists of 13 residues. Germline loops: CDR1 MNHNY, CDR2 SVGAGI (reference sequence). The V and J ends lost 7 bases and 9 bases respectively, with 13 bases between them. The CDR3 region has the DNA TGTGCCAGCACAGACGGGGTTGGTTCACCCCTCCACTTT. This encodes CASTDGVGSPLHF.

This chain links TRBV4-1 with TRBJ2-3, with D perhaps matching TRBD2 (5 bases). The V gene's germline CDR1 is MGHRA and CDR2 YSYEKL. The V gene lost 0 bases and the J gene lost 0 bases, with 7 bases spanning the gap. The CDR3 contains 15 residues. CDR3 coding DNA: TGCGCCAGCAGCCAAGATAGGACTAGCACAGATACGCAGTATTTT. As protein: CASSQDRTSTDTQYF.

For the CDR3, the DNA is TGTGCCAGCACCGGGACAGGGAATCAGCCCCAGCATTTT. Translation gives CASTGTGNQPQHF. The rearrangement joins TRBV6-1 to TRBJ1-5, with TRBD1 matching over 9 bases. Germline V gene lookup returns CDR1 MNHNS and CDR2 SASEGT. The ends lost 7 bases at V and 4 bases at J; junction bases unmatched: 2. This CDR3 has 13 residues.